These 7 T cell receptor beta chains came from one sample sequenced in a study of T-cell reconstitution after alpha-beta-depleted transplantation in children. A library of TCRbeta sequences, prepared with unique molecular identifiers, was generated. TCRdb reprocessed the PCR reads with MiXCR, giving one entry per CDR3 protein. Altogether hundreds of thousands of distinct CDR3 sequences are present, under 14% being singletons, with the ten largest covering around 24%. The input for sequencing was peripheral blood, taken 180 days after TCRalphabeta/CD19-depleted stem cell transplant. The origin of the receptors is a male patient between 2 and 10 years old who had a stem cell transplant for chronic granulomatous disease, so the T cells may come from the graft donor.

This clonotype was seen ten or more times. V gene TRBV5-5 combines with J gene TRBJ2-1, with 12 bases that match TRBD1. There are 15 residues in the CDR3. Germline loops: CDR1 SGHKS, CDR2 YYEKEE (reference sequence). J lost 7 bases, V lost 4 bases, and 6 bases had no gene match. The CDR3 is CASSVRDRGLNEQFF. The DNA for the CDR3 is TGTGCCAGCAGCGTCCGGGACAGGGGGCTGAATGAGCAGTTCTTC.

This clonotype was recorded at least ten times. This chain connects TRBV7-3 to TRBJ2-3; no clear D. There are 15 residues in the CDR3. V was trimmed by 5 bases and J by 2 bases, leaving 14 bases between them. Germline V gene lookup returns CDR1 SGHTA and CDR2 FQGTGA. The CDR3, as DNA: TGTGCCAGCAGCCTCTATCCCGACCCCACAGATACGCAGTATTTT. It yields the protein CASSLYPDPTDTQYF.

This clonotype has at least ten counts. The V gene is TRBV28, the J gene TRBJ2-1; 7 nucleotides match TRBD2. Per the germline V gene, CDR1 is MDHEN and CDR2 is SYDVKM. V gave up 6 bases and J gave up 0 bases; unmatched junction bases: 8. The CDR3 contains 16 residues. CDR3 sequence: CASSRPREFSYNEQFF. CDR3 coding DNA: TGTGCCAGCAGCAGACCGCGGGAGTTCTCCTACAATGAGCAGTTCTTC.

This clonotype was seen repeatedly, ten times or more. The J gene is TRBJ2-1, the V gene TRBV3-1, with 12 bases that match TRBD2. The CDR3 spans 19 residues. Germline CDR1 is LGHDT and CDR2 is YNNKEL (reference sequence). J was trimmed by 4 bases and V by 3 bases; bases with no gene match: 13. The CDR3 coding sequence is TGTGCCAGCAGCCATAATCCCCCGCGGACTAGCGGGGCATACAATGAGCAGTTCTTC. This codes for CASSHNPPRTSGAYNEQFF.

This chain's CDR3 is CASSPPGRGKSYEQYF. The CDR3 nucleotides are TGTGCCAGCTCACCACCCGGTAGAGGGAAGTCCTACGAGCAGTACTTC. The chain couples TRBV18 to TRBJ2-7; D may be TRBD2 (5 bases). This CDR3 region has 16 residues. Germline CDR1 and CDR2: KGHSH and LQKENI. V shed 0 bases and J shed 1 base, with 13 bases lying between them.

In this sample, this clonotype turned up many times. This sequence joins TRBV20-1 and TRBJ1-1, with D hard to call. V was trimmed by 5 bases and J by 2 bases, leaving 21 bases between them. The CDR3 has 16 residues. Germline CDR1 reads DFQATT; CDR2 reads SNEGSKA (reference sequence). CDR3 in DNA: TGCAGTGCTCGACTCCACAGAAGGGCGGGTAACACTGAAGCTTTCTTT. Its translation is CSARLHRRAGNTEAFF.

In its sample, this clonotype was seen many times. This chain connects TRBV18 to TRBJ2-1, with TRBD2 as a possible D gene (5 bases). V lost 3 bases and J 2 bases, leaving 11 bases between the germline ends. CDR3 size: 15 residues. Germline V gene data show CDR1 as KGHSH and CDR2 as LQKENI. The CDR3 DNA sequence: TGTGCCAGCTCACCGGTGGGAGTGCCCTACAATGAGCAGTTCTTC. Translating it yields CASSPVGVPYNEQFF.